This is a list of T cell receptor beta chains from one sample in a study of blood T cell repertoires in COVID-19. Clones were read by immunoSEQ multiplex PCR, and TCRdb kept only the in-frame ones, dropping some. The sample includes a few hundred thousand clones, about four fifths of them seen just once. What was sequenced was peripheral blood. All receptors come from a human donor with acute or convalescent COVID-19. The donor label of this sample is uncertain. Both conserved end residues are part of each CDR3. A D gene is named only where the DNA matches it firmly. Clone size is given for some rows only: seen once, a few or many times, or a class if the clone is expanded.

J,size,D,length,V,DNA,CDR3
TRBJ1-2,.,.,13,TRBV29-1,TGCAGCGGATGGGACACGAATAACTATGGCTACACCTTC,CSGWDTNNYGYTF
TRBJ2-7,.,.,15,TRBV3-1/TRBV3-2,TGTGCCAGCAGCCAAGCACCTAGCGACTCCTACGAGCAGTACTTC,CASSQAPSDSYEQYF
TRBJ2-7,few,.,13,TRBV29-1,TGCAGCGTTGAAACGGGACAAAACTACGAGCAGTACTTC,CSVETGQNYEQYF
TRBJ2-7,.,TRBD2,17,TRBV3-1/TRBV3-2,TGTGCCAGCAGCCGCGGACTAGCGGGAAACAAAAATTACGAGCAGTACTTC,CASSRGLAGNKNYEQYF
TRBJ1-4,.,.,15,TRBV2,TGTGCCAGCAGTGAAGACGGTGACTTTAATGAAAAACTGTTTTTT,CASSEDGDFNEKLFF
TRBJ2-1,few,.,14,TRBV2,TGTGCCAGCAGTCGGGAGCGAGGGCGGGATGAGCAGTTCTTC,CASSRERGRDEQFF
TRBJ2-7,few,.,14,TRBV6-2/TRBV6-3,TGTGCCAGCAGTTACATAACGACAGGAGACGAGCAGTACTTC,CASSYITTGDEQYF
TRBJ1-1,.,.,13,TRBV5-1,TGCGCCAGCAGACACGTCCGAAACACTGAAGCTTTCTTT,CASRHVRNTEAFF
TRBJ2-1,few,TRBD1,20,TRBV9,TGTGCCAGCAGCCCCCGGGGTTCGGGACAGGGGCCGAGCTCCTACAATGAGCAGTTCTTC,CASSPRGSGQGPSSYNEQFF
TRBJ1-2,.,TRBD1,14,TRBV5-6,TGTGCCAGCAGCAATAACAGGGGGATGTCTGGCTACACCTTC,CASSNNRGMSGYTF
TRBJ1-2,.,.,14,TRBV20-1,TGCAGTGCTAGTCCGGTCGGGGTCGCGCGGGGCTACACCTTC,CSASPVGVARGYTF